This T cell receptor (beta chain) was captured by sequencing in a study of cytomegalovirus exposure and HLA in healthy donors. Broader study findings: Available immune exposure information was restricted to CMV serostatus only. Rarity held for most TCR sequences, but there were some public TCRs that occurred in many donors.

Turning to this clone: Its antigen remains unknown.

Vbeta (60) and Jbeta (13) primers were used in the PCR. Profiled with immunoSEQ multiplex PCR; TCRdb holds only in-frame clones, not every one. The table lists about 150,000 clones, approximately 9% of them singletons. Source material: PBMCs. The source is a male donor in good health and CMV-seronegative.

CDR3 nucleotide sequence: TGTGCCAGCAGTGAGGTAGGCGGGACTAGCACAGATACGCAGTATTTT. Its protein product is CASSEVGGTSTDTQYF. The chain recombines TRBV7-9 with TRBJ2-3; perhaps TRBD2 as D (6 bases). The CDR3 is made up of 16 amino acids. V lost 6 bases, J lost 0 bases, and 16 bases lay in between. Germline values: CDR1 SEHNR, CDR2 FQNEAQ (reference sequence).